This TCR beta chain was obtained from a study of Tregs in tolerant kidney transplant recipients. Overall study: Mixed chimerism was transient after nonmyeloablative marrow transplants from related graft donors. Study observations and caveats: Changing PCR primers prevented nucleotide comparison between some patients' samples.

CDR1 is MGHRA and CDR2 is YSYEKL in the germline V gene. The CDR3 sequence is 18 residues long. V dropped 2 bases and J dropped 0 bases, with 14 bases sitting between them. Sequencing used immunoSEQ multiplex PCR; TCRdb keeps in-frame clones, though not all of them. The sample contains around 77,000 clones, around 98% of which appear only once. Thawed PBMCs were FACS-sorted into unstimulated CD4+CD25+CD127- regulatory T cells, CD4+CD25- non-regulatory cells, CD4 and CD8 cells. About this clone itself: Its antigen is not identified. Other DNA sequences in the sample encode the same CDR3.

The receptor's source is a human donor who received a combined kidney and bone marrow transplant. The chain has TRBV4-1 and TRBJ1-6; D is perhaps TRBD1 (6 bases). This material consisted of CD4+ T cells from blood, taken before the transplant. Here the CDR3 reads CASSQLTGLSSYNSPLHF. The CDR3 DNA follows: TGCGCCAGCAGCCAACTTACAGGGCTCAGCTCCTATAATTCACCCCTCCACTTT.